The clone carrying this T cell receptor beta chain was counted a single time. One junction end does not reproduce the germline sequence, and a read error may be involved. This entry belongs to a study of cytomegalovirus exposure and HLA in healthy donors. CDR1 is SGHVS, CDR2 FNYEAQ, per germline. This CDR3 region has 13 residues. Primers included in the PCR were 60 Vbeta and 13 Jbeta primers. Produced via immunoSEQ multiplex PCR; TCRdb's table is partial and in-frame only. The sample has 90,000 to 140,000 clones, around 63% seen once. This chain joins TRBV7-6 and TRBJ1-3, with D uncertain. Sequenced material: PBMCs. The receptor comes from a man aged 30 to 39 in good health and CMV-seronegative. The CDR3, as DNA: TGTGCCAGCAGCATAGCCGAGAGAAACACCATATATTTT. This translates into CASSIAERNTIYF.